This T cell receptor beta chain was captured in a study of OX40 agonist ivuxolimab in advanced cancers. At the level of the study: With a range of roughly 20 to 80, age averaged roughly 60 years, and about 82% were male.

Germline CDR1 is LGHNA and CDR2 is YSLEER. V shed 0 bases and J shed 4 bases, with 12 bases lying between them. The CDR3 spans 16 residues. Some clones are missing from TCRdb's copy, which holds only in-frame ones; the method was immunoSEQ multiplex PCR. The sample has some 64,000 clones, over 80% seen once. Study-wide results and caveats: More expanded clones were seen, on average, in CD8+ T cells than in CD4+. Circulating CD4+ and CD8+ T cells showed clonal expansion by week 6 at 0.1 to 3.0 mg/kg.

A single count supports this clone. What it recognizes is unknown. The chain combines TRBV4-3 with TRBJ2-2; perhaps TRBD2 as D (5 bases). This clonotype originated in an adult with an advanced solid tumor such as melanoma, head and neck, liver or kidney cancer. Sequencing was performed on CD4+ or CD8+ T cells sorted from blood, taken in a trial of the OX40 agonist ivuxolimab. The CDR3 is CASSQEGPGVTGELFF. DNA for the CDR3: TGCGCCAGCAGCCAAGAGGGCCCCGGGGTCACCGGGGAGCTGTTTTTT.